Each of the 8 T cell receptor beta chains below was sequenced from the same sample in a study of blood T cell repertoires in COVID-19. Sequencing was performed with immunoSEQ multiplex PCR; in TCRdb, only in-frame clones are kept and a portion is missing. The table includes under 200,000 clones, approximately 80% detected once. The sample comprised peripheral blood. The receptors stem from a human donor in a cohort sampled during active COVID-19.

This clone was counted a few times. The V and J genes are TRBV5-4 and TRBJ1-1; 11 nucleotides agree with TRBD1. V shed 2 bases, J shed 6 bases, and the junction held 9 bases outside the gene matches. The germline gives CDR1 SGHNT, CDR2 YYREEE (reference sequence). CDR3 length: 16 residues. The CDR3 here is CASSLFMGQGGPEAFF. In nucleotides, the CDR3 is TGTGCCAGCAGCTTATTTATGGGACAGGGGGGTCCTGAAGCTTTCTTT.

The genes are TRBV3-1 (or the pseudogene TRBV3-2) and TRBJ1-1; D gene unclear. V dropped 4 bases and J dropped 7 bases, with 10 bases sitting between them. The CDR3 runs to 12 residues. Germline loops: CDR1 LGHDT, CDR2 YNNKEL (reference sequence). CDR3 bases: TGTGCCAGCAGCCTCTGGGCCCGTGAAGCTTTCTTT. It translates to CASSLWAREAFF.

This chain joins TRBV27 and TRBJ1-1, with 10 bases aligning to TRBD1. Germline V gives CDR1 MNHEY, CDR2 SMNVEV (reference sequence). V lost 8 bases to trimming and J lost 4 bases; unmatched junction nucleotides: 4. This CDR3 comprises 13 residues. The CDR3 reads CASGRTGGTEAFF. The DNA for the CDR3 is TGTGCCAGCGGGAGGACAGGGGGCACTGAAGCTTTCTTT.

This clone was detected only a few times. The CDR3 nucleotides are TGTGCCAGCAGTTACTCGACTAGCGGGGGGTCGAACACCGGGGAGCTGTTTTTT. It codes for CASSYSTSGGSNTGELFF. The V and J genes are TRBV6-2 or TRBV6-3 and TRBJ2-2; 13 nucleotides match TRBD2. After removal of 0 bases from V and 0 bases from J, the junction contained 1 base not matched to a gene. Per the germline V gene, CDR1 is MNHEY and CDR2 is SVGEGT. This CDR3 is 18 amino acids long.

This clone has only one observation. The rearrangement links TRBV18 to TRBJ2-4; D may be TRBD2 (5 bases). The CDR3 is 18 residues long. Per germline, CDR1 KGHSH and CDR2 LQKENI. V gave up 0 bases and J gave up 0 bases, with 15 bases separating them. The CDR3 loop is CASSPPTGNSVAKNIQYF. The CDR3 nucleotides are TGTGCCAGCTCACCACCGACCGGGAACAGCGTAGCCAAAAACATTCAGTACTTC.

The chain has TRBV19 and TRBJ2-7; a possible D gene is TRBD1 (6 bases). The CDR3 is 13 amino acids. The V end lost 7 bases, the J end lost 6 bases, and 16 bases lay between the germline ends. CDR1 and CDR2 (germline): LNHDA, SQIVND (reference sequence). Here the CDR3 reads CASTSGRGGEQYF. CDR3 nucleotide sequence: TGTGCCAGTACCTCGGGCAGGGGCGGCGAGCAGTACTTC.

This clone turned up a few times. The chain joins TRBV9 to TRBJ2-7, with 9 bases lining up with TRBD2. This CDR3 is 15 amino acids long. CDR1 is SGDLS and CDR2 is YYNGEE in the germline V gene. With 0 bases clipped from V and 3 bases from J, the junction kept 4 bases outside the gene matches. The CDR3 sequence is CASSVDVSGSYEQYF. The CDR3, as DNA: TGTGCCAGCAGCGTAGATGTTAGCGGGAGCTACGAGCAGTACTTC.

This rearrangement joins TRBV24-1 to TRBJ2-7; possible D gene TRBD1, 5 bases. CDR1 and CDR2 from the germline V gene are KGHDR and SFDVKD. The CDR3 has 14 amino acids. V dropped 3 bases and J dropped 2 bases, with 10 bases sitting between them. CDR3 region: CATSDATAAYEQYF. CDR3 DNA: TGTGCCACCAGTGATGCGACAGCAGCCTACGAGCAGTACTTC.